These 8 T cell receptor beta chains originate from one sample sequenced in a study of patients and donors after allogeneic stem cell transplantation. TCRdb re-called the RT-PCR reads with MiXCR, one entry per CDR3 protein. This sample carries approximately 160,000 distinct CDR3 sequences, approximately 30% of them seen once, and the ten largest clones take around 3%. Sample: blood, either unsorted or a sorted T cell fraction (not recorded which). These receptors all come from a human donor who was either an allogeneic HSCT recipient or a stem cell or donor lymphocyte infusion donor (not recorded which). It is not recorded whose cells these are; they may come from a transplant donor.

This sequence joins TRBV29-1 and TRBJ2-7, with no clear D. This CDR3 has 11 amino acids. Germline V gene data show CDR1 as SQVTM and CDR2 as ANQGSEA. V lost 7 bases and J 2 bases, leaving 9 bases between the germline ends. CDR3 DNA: TGCAGCGCCCAGGTAGCCTACGAGCAGTACTTC. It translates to CSAQVAYEQYF.

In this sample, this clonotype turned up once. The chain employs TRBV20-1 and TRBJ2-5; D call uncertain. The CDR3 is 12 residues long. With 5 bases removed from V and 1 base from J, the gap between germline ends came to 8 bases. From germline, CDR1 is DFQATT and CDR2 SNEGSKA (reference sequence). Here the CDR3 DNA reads TGCAGTGCTGCGGTACCCCAAGAGACCCAGTACTTC. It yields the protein CSAAVPQETQYF.

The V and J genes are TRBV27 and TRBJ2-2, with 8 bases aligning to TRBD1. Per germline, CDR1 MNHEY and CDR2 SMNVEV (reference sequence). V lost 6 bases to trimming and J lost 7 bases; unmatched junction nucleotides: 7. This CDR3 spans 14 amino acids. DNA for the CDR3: TGTGCCAGCAGGGTTACAGGGGGGAACGGGGAGCTGTTTTTT. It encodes CASRVTGGNGELFF.

CDR3 nucleotides: TGTGCCAGCAGTGGACAGGGGTCCCGAACGAACACCGGGGAGCTGTTTTTT. It codes for CASSGQGSRTNTGELFF. This rearrangement joins TRBV6-5 to TRBJ2-2, with TRBD1 identical over 9 bases. The CDR3 runs to 17 residues. The J segment lost 0 bases and the V segment lost 5 bases, leaving 7 bases of the junction unmatched. Germline values: CDR1 MNHEY, CDR2 SVGAGI.

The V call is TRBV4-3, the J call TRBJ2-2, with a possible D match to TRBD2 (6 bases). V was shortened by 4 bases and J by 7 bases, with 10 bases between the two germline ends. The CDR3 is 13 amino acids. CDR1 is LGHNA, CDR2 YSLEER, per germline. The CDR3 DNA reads TGCGCCAGCAGCCCTGCGGGACTCGGGGAGCTGTTTTTT. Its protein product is CASSPAGLGELFF.

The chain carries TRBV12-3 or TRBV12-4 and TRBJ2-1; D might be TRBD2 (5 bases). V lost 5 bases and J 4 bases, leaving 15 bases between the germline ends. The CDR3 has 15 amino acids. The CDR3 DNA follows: TGTGCCAGCAGTCTGCATGGGAGTATATACAATGAGCAGTTCTTC. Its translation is CASSLHGSIYNEQFF.

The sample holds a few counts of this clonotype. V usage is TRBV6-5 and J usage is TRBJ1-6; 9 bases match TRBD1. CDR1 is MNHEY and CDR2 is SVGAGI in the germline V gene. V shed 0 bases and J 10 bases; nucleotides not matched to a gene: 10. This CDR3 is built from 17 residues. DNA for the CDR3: TGTGCCAGCAGTTACTCGAGTACCGGGACAGGGCAATCACCCCTCCACTTT. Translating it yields CASSYSSTGTGQSPLHF.

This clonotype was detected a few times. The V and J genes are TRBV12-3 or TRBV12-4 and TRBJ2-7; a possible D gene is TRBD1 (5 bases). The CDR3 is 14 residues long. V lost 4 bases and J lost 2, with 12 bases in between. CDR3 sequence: CASSSRQGPYEQYF. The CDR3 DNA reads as TGTGCCAGCAGTTCCCGCCAGGGCCCCTACGAGCAGTACTTC.